These T cell receptor beta chains were read from a single sample in a study of cytomegalovirus exposure and HLA in healthy donors. Libraries were prepared by immunoSEQ multiplex PCR; TCRdb keeps only in-frame clonotypes and omits some of them. The sample data list over 100,000 clones. The sample taken for sequencing was PBMCs. These receptors all come from a woman aged 40 to 50 in good health and CMV-seropositive. Each CDR3 is given without its conserved first and last residue.

V,J,CDR3
TRBV7-2,TRBJ2-5,ASSLARETQY
TRBV6-6,TRBJ1-5,ASSYRDSYSNQPQH
TRBV10-3,TRBJ2-6,AISDGGMGGANVLT
TRBV4-1,TRBJ2-4,ASSDDRGHGY
TRBV7-3,TRBJ1-5,ASSLGHQPQH
TRBV11-3,TRBJ2-5,ASSLNGAETQY
TRBV6-6,TRBJ2-5,ASKPGTRQETQY
TRBV27,TRBJ2-2,ASSRKAFGIMNGELF
TRBV18,TRBJ2-7,ASSPLGEAAYEQY
TRBV28,TRBJ2-3,ASGPLGGIGTDTQY
TRBV7-9,TRBJ2-7,ASSPSRGLTYEQY
TRBV5-1,TRBJ1-4,ASRSGLEKLF
TRBV29-1,TRBJ2-2,SVLLTSTGELF
TRBV11-2,TRBJ2-7,ASSQISYEQY
TRBV30,TRBJ2-5,AWSVPRTRRETQY
TRBV4-3,TRBJ2-1,ASSQEGLAGDNEQF
TRBV2,TRBJ2-1,ASSEPTSASSYNEQF
TRBV4-2,TRBJ2-5,ASSQGLAGVETQY
TRBV27,TRBJ1-2,ASSLSREGTYGYT
TRBV5-1,TRBJ1-2,ASSLAAQGGRGYT
TRBV10-3,TRBJ2-3,AIGTGDTQY
TRBV29-1,TRBJ1-3,SVTGGGGNTIY
TRBV28,TRBJ1-5,ASNNRDSQH
TRBV7-2,TRBJ2-7,ASRSTGGADEQY
TRBV7-2,TRBJ2-7,ASKPGLVREQY
TRBV25-1,TRBJ1-3,ASSESPGADSGNTIY
TRBV5-1,TRBJ2-1,ASSVVPGQGYEQF
TRBV10-3,TRBJ1-1,AISNLGVGTEAF
TRBV30,TRBJ1-4,AWENTGGSEKLF
TRBV2,TRBJ1-1,ASSELGTLNTEAF
TRBV7-2,TRBJ2-3,ASSIGTGFTDTQY
TRBV5-1,TRBJ2-7,ASSSFSRREGPFPYEQY
TRBV29-1,TRBJ1-2,SVEVGQGYGYT
TRBV29-1,TRBJ2-1,SVGKQGNVEQF
TRBV6-6,TRBJ2-7,ASSLGTGGSYEQY
TRBV6-6,TRBJ1-1,ASIAEGFEAF
TRBV7-2,TRBJ2-7,ASSPTAGSYEQY
TRBV5-6,TRBJ2-3,ASSLEFSGSTDTQY
TRBV13,TRBJ1-5,ASSSGGGGSNQPQH
TRBV5-8,TRBJ2-1,ASTLGGSSYNEQF
TRBV5-4,TRBJ2-5,ASSTPEGGSQETQY
TRBV6-5,TRBJ1-1,ASSYSGHRNTEAF
TRBV5-6,TRBJ2-3,ASSSENRGGGLPDTQY
TRBV5-4,TRBJ2-2,ASSGRLAGGSAGELF
TRBV4-3,TRBJ2-7,ASSQAGGPLNEQY
TRBV28,TRBJ1-1,AIQDNTEAF
TRBV2,TRBJ2-1,ASSDRDKPYNEQF
TRBV25-1,TRBJ2-7,ASSEWGQFYEQY
TRBV2,TRBJ1-3,ATGQPGSGNTIY
TRBV7-9,TRBJ2-5,ASSPKMGGAYQETQY
TRBV5-1,TRBJ2-7,ASSFISGAYEQY
TRBV6-1,TRBJ1-2,ASSAISSGVDGYT
TRBV7-9,TRBJ2-1,ASSSGTPPNEQF
TRBV6-5,TRBJ2-3,ASSYSWTSTDTQY
TRBV5-1,TRBJ2-7,ASSVTSGGYEQY
TRBV19,TRBJ2-7,ASSSGSYEQY
TRBV6-1,TRBJ2-5,ASSGLAGSQETQY
TRBV7-2,TRBJ1-4,ASSRTDRTNEKLF
TRBV7-2,TRBJ2-5,ASSSRTSGKGEQY
TRBV9,TRBJ1-1,ASSAITEGTEAF